This T cell receptor beta chain appears in the sequencing data of a study of CD4 T cells in relation to SARS-CoV-2 and coronaviruses. Regarding this clone: Antigen specificity is unknown.

CDR1 SGHDT and CDR2 YYEEEE come from the germline V gene. CDR3 length equals 15 residues. The V segment lost 1 base and the J segment 8 bases; nucleotides outside the gene matches: 8. CD4+ T cells from unexposed donors were obtained before the COVID-19 pandemic (2011-2018). After 10 to 11 days of culture, CD4+ T cells were isolated. Repertoires were generated with immunoSEQ multiplex PCR, while TCRdb's copy carries only in-frame clones and drops some. The sample carries roughly 31,000 clones, about two thirds recorded once. The J gene is TRBJ1-4, the V gene TRBV5-6; 7 bases fit TRBD1. The source is a human donor in good health. Sequenced input: CD4+ T cells from PBMCs, cultured in vitro. CDR3: CASSLQTGLLEKLFF. As DNA, the CDR3 is TGTGCCAGCAGCTTGCAGACAGGGTTGCTGGAAAAACTGTTTTTT.